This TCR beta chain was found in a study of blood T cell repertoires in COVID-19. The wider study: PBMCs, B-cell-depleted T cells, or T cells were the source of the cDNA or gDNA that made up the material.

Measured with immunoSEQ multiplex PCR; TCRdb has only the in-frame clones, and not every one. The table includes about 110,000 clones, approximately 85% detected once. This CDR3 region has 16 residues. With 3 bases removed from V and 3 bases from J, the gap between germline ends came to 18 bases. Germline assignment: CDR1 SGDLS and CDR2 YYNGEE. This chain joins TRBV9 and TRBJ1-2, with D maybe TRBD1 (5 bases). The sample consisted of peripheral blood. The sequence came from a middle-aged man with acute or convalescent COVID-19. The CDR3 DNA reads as TGTGCCAGCAGCGGGTTAGCCCCCCAGGGCCACTATGGCTACACCTTC. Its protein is CASSGLAPQGHYGYTF.